These T cell receptor beta chains were read from a single sample in a study of T cell changes during pregnancy in multiple sclerosis. Libraries were prepared by immunoSEQ multiplex PCR; TCRdb keeps only in-frame clonotypes and omits some of them. The table shows about 100,000 clones, with roughly 92% occurring only once. Sequencing used peripheral blood, obtained in the second trimester of pregnancy. Receptor source: a female donor with multiple sclerosis, enrolled in a pregnancy study. Each CDR3 is given with its conserved first and last residue. The order of the fields is clone size, J gene, CDR3 length, D gene, V gene, CDR3 protein. The D gene is left open where the match is weak. Clone size is stated in some rows and not others, as once, few, many or a class when expanded.

NA	TRBJ1-4	12	NA	TRBV29-1	CSVEAGREKLFF
NA	TRBJ2-2	17	TRBD2	TRBV5-4	CASSLDLAGANTGELFF
NA	TRBJ1-3	14	NA	TRBV6-5	CASAQAFSGNTIYF
NA	TRBJ2-5	13	TRBD1	TRBV28	CASNTGGLKTQYF
NA	TRBJ1-3	14	TRBD1	TRBV5-6	CASSAGTVENTIYF
once	TRBJ2-5	15	TRBD1	TRBV7-9	CASSLGPGTGETQYF
NA	TRBJ1-5	15	TRBD1	TRBV5-1	CASSVSGQINQPQHF
NA	TRBJ2-3	14	NA	TRBV10-3	CAISPLASTDTQYF
NA	TRBJ2-7	15	NA	TRBV9	CASSVGGRPGVEQYF
NA	TRBJ2-1	13	NA	TRBV18	CASSPQVVYEQFF